Presented here are 20 T cell receptor beta chains from one specimen sequenced in a study of immune evolution from preneoplasia to lung adenocarcinoma. Using immunoSEQ multiplex PCR, the repertoire was profiled, and TCRdb retains in-frame clones only, with some absent. The table lists 15,000 to 20,000 clones, about 88% of them singletons. The sample was FFPE invasive lung adenocarcinoma tissue. The receptor set was obtained from a person between 65 and 79 years old with invasive lung adenocarcinoma.

This rearrangement joins TRBV10-3 to TRBJ1-3; D uncertain. The CDR3 is made up of 14 amino acids. The ends were cut back, 7 bases at V and 6 bases at J, with 16 bases in the middle. From germline, CDR1 is ENHRY and CDR2 SYGVKD. CDR3 DNA sequence: TGTGCCATCAATGCCGGGGTTGGGGTAAACACCATATATTTT. This translates into CAINAGVGVNTIYF.

The chain links TRBV7-6 to TRBJ2-5; no reliable D call. Germline values: CDR1 SGHVS, CDR2 FNYEAQ. The V end lost 1 base, the J end lost 4 bases, and 4 bases lay between the germline ends. The CDR3 contains 12 residues. CDR3 coding DNA: TGTGCCAGCAGCTTAGATTCAGAGACCCAGTACTTC. Protein product: CASSLDSETQYF.

This clone has more than one count but fewer than ten. This chain connects TRBV4-1 to TRBJ2-7; 7 bases fit TRBD2. Trimming at V came to 3 bases and at J to 5 bases, leaving 10 bases not matched to a gene. Germline CDR1 reads MGHRA; CDR2 reads YSYEKL. This CDR3 has 15 residues. The CDR3 loop reads CASSQQTSRVDEQYF. The CDR3, as DNA: TGCGCCAGCAGCCAGCAGACTAGCCGGGTGGACGAGCAGTACTTC.

This clone has a single count. The V call is TRBV2, the J call TRBJ1-5, with a possible D match to TRBD1 (5 bases). CDR1 SNHLY and CDR2 FYNNEI come from the germline V gene. The V gene lost 4 bases and the J gene lost 0 bases, with 19 bases spanning the gap. CDR3 length: 18 residues. The CDR3 region is CASSAAKRGTDSNQPQHF. In DNA, the CDR3 is TGTGCCAGCAGTGCGGCCAAACGGGGGACTGATAGCAATCAGCCCCAGCATTTT.

The V call is TRBV28, the J call TRBJ2-3; D gene uncertain. CDR3 length: 15 amino acids. V was shortened by 3 bases and J by 3 bases, with 13 bases between the two germline ends. Germline V CDR1 and CDR2: MDHEN, SYDVKM. The CDR3 loop is CASSFPSGLTDTQYF. The DNA for the CDR3 is TGTGCCAGCAGTTTTCCCTCTGGGTTAACAGATACGCAGTATTTT. Full variable domain (rest looked up from reference TRBV28 and TRBJ2-3): DVKVTQSSRYLVKRTGEKVFLECVQDMDHENMFWYRQDPGLGLRLIYFSYDVKMKEKGDIPEGYSVSREKKERFSLILESASTNQTSMYLCASSFPSGLTDTQYFGPGTRLTVL.

The chain carries TRBV28 and TRBJ2-2; D gene ambiguous. V was pared by 7 bases and J by 6 bases, with 12 bases between. This CDR3 comprises 13 residues. Germline V gene lookup returns CDR1 MDHEN and CDR2 SYDVKM. The CDR3 sequence: CASNYASSGELFF. The CDR3, as DNA: TGTGCCAGCAATTACGCGTCGTCCGGGGAGCTGTTTTTT.

This sequence joins TRBV2 and TRBJ1-2; TRBD1 agrees at 7 bases. The CDR3 totals 16 residues. The ends lost 4 bases at V and 1 base at J; junction bases unmatched: 9. The germline V gene encodes CDR1 SNHLY and CDR2 FYNNEI. CDR3 region: CASSVLTGDSNYGYTF. Written as DNA, the CDR3 is TGTGCCAGCAGTGTTCTTACAGGGGATAGTAACTATGGCTACACCTTC.

This clone occurred once. The rearrangement links TRBV28 to TRBJ1-5; 9 bases align to TRBD1. V lost 8 bases, J lost 7 bases, and 12 bases stayed unmatched. This CDR3 is built from 15 residues. Germline values: CDR1 MDHEN, CDR2 SYDVKM. The CDR3 nucleotides read TGTGCCAGCGGGACGGGACAGGGTAGGGTGCAGCCCCAGCATTTT. Amino acid sequence: CASGTGQGRVQPQHF.

This chain joins TRBV7-9 and TRBJ1-1, with a possible D match to TRBD1 (5 bases). The germline V and J ends were trimmed by 2 bases and 1 base, with 17 bases remaining between them. CDR1 is SEHNR, CDR2 FQNEAQ, per germline (reference sequence). CDR3 size: 17 residues. CDR3 sequence: CASSLNKGVKTNTEAFF. DNA for the CDR3: TGTGCCAGCAGCTTAAATAAAGGGGTTAAGACGAACACTGAAGCTTTCTTT.

The chain joins TRBV29-1 to TRBJ1-1; 7 bases are a match to TRBD1. Germline V gene sequence: CDR1 SQVTM, CDR2 ANQGSEA. V was pared by 6 bases and J by 5 bases, with 6 bases of the junction left unmatched. The CDR3 runs to 12 residues. CDR3 sequence reads: CSVRGRGTEAFF. Written as DNA, the CDR3 is TGCAGCGTGAGGGGGCGAGGGACTGAAGCTTTCTTT.

The chain uses TRBV19 and TRBJ2-1; the match to TRBD2 covers 15 bases. V lost 5 bases and J lost 3; bases outside the gene matches: 5. Per the germline V gene, CDR1 is LNHDA and CDR2 is SQIVND (reference sequence). This CDR3 is built from 17 residues. CDR3 in amino acids: CASSGGLAGGFYNEQFF. For the CDR3, the DNA is TGTGCCAGTAGTGGTGGACTAGCGGGAGGGTTCTACAATGAGCAGTTCTTC.

The chain carries TRBV4-1 and TRBJ1-2; 7 bases line up with TRBD1. CDR3 length equals 13 residues. Germline values: CDR1 MGHRA, CDR2 YSYEKL. The J segment lost 2 bases and the V segment lost 5 bases, leaving 2 bases of the junction unmatched. The CDR3 DNA follows: TGCGCCAGCAGCGACAGGGAAAACTATGGCTACACCTTC. This encodes CASSDRENYGYTF.

This clone is medium-sized (0.01 to 0.1%) in the sample. The rearrangement joins TRBV27 to TRBJ2-2, with D maybe TRBD1 (6 bases). The ends were cut back, 2 bases at V and 4 bases at J, with 8 bases in the middle. CDR1 MNHEY and CDR2 SMNVEV come from the germline V gene (reference sequence). This CDR3 region has 14 residues. CDR3 amino acids: CASSLTGFTGELFF. CDR3 bases: TGTGCCAGCAGTTTAACAGGGTTCACCGGGGAGCTGTTTTTT.

The V gene is TRBV18, the J gene TRBJ2-3; 8 bases align to TRBD2. The CDR3 sequence is 14 residues long. Germline-derived CDR1 and CDR2 are KGHSH and LQKENI. The junction had 5 bases not matched to a gene; V was cut back by 3 bases and J by 6 bases. CDR3 protein: CASSPVGRADTQYF. Here the CDR3 DNA reads TGTGCCAGCTCACCCGTCGGGAGGGCGGATACGCAGTATTTT.

A remark on this clone: Other DNA sequences within the sample encode an identical CDR3. The chain couples TRBV9 to TRBJ2-7; D is possibly TRBD2 (5 bases). This CDR3 contains 14 residues. The V gene lost 3 bases and the J gene lost 5 bases, with 15 bases spanning the gap. CDR1 is SGDLS and CDR2 is YYNGEE in the germline V gene. This chain's CDR3 is CASSGGEGLNEQYF. The CDR3 bases are TGTGCCAGCAGCGGAGGAGAGGGCCTGAACGAGCAGTACTTC. The variable domain in full, completed from reference TRBV9 and TRBJ2-7, reads DSGVTQTPKHLITATGQRVTLRCSPRSGDLSVYWYQQSLDQGLQFLIQYYNGEERAKGNILERFSAQQFPDLHSELNLSSLELGDSALYFCASSGGEGLNEQYFGPGTRLTVT.

Concerning this clone itself: Compared with germline, one end of the junction differs, possibly owing to a read error. J is TRBJ1-2 and V is TRBV7-7; 11 bases agree with TRBD1. The CDR3 contains 15 residues. CDR1 and CDR2 (germline): SSHAT, FNYEAQ (reference sequence). The chain's CDR3 is CASSPGQGDGNGYTF. CDR3 coding DNA: TGTGCTAGCAGCCCGGGACAGGGGGATGGAAACGGCTACACCTTC.

The rearrangement links TRBV6-6 to TRBJ1-2; 8 bases are shared with TRBD1. Germline CDR1 and CDR2: MNHNY and SVGAGI (reference sequence). This CDR3 has 15 residues. Unmatched junction bases numbered 11, after V lost 5 bases and J lost 6 bases. The CDR3 spells CASSTRDRQVDGYTF. The CDR3 nucleotides are TGTGCCAGCAGTACTAGGGACAGGCAGGTTGATGGCTACACCTTC.

J is TRBJ2-3 and V is TRBV7-3, with a tentative D call TRBD1 (6 bases). The CDR3 runs to 15 residues. The V end lost 0 bases, the J end lost 0 bases, and 7 bases lay between the germline ends. Germline V gene data show CDR1 as SGHTA and CDR2 as FQGTGA. This chain's CDR3 is CASSLTGQSTDTQYF. The CDR3 bases are TGTGCCAGCAGCTTAACCGGACAGAGCACAGATACGCAGTATTTT.

This chain uses TRBV6-4 with TRBJ1-1, with D uncertain. This CDR3 spans 13 amino acids. V gave up 4 bases and J gave up 11 bases, with 17 bases separating them. CDR1 and CDR2 from the germline V gene are MRHNA and SNTAGT. CDR3 DNA: TGTGCCAGCAGTGTCGACCAACAAGGAGTGGCTTTCTTT. Its protein product is CASSVDQQGVAFF.

This clone has more than one count but fewer than ten. The J gene is TRBJ2-1, the V gene TRBV9, with D perhaps given as TRBD1 or TRBD2 (5 bases each). The CDR3 consists of 13 residues. Trimming removed 7 bases from V and 5 bases from J, with 13 bases in between. Looked up from germline, CDR1 is SGDLS and CDR2 is YYNGEE. The CDR3 region has the DNA TGTGCCAGCGGGGACCGCCCGGACAATGAGCAGTTCTTC. Amino acids: CASGDRPDNEQFF. Complete variable domain (other parts from reference TRBV9 and TRBJ2-1): DSGVTQTPKHLITATGQRVTLRCSPRSGDLSVYWYQQSLDQGLQFLIQYYNGEERAKGNILERFSAQQFPDLHSELNLSSLELGDSALYFCASGDRPDNEQFFGPGTRLTVL.